This T cell receptor (beta chain) was sequenced in a study of CD8 T cells in Susac syndrome. V trimming: 6 bases; J trimming: 7 bases; junction bases outside the gene matches: 4. The CDR3 has 12 amino acids. CDR1 and CDR2 (germline): MNHEY, SVGEGT. An amount of RNA that ranged from roughly 0.5 to 1 ug was reverse transcribed with random hexamers. TCR beta CDR3 was amplified by immunoSEQ multiplex PCR. This amplification extended across 54 Vbeta and 13 Jbeta segments. TCRdb passed the immunoSEQ multiplex PCR reads through MiXCR, listing each CDR3 protein once. In the table there are about 130,000 distinct CDR3 sequences, around 94% of which are singletons. Sequencing of TCR beta was performed on blood CD8+ and CD4+ T cells. The authors negatively isolated CD8+ and CD4+ T cells and FACS-enriched TEMRA cells.

Sequenced material: CD4+ T cells from PBMCs. The gene calls are TRBV6-2 or TRBV6-3 and TRBJ1-1; TRBD1 aligns across 8 bases. This receptor was obtained from a human donor in good health. The CDR3 loop is CASSRTGSEAFF. The CDR3 region has the DNA TGTGCCAGCAGCCGGACAGGGAGTGAAGCTTTCTTT.